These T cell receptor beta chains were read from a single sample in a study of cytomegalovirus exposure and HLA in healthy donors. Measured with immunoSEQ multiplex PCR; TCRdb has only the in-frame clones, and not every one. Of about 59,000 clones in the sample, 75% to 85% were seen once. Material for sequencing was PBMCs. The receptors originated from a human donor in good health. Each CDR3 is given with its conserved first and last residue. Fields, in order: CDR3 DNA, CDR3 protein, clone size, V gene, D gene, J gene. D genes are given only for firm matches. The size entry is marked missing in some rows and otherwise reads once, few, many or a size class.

CDR3 DNA: TGTGCCAGCAGTGAAGAAGACGGGACAGGGGGTCACGAGCAGTACTTC
CDR3 protein: CASSEEDGTGGHEQYF
clone size: NA
V gene: TRBV6-1
D gene: TRBD1
J gene: TRBJ2-7

CDR3 DNA: TGCCCCCCCGGGCGCATAGCGTACCAAGAGACCCAGTACTTC
CDR3 protein: CPPGRIAYQETQYF
clone size: NA
V gene: TRBV19
D gene: NA
J gene: TRBJ2-5

CDR3 DNA: TGCAGCGTTGAAGAGTATGAGAGAAGCACAGATACGCAGTATTTT
CDR3 protein: CSVEEYERSTDTQYF
clone size: NA
V gene: TRBV29-1
D gene: NA
J gene: TRBJ2-3

CDR3 DNA: TGTGCCAGTAGTATAGGACAGGGGTCTGGAAACACCATATATTTT
CDR3 protein: CASSIGQGSGNTIYF
clone size: NA
V gene: TRBV19
D gene: TRBD1
J gene: TRBJ1-3

CDR3 DNA: TGTGCCAGCCCCTTATGGGGACATAGTTGGGGTGGCTACACCTTC
CDR3 protein: CASPLWGHSWGGYTF
clone size: NA
V gene: TRBV5-7
D gene: NA
J gene: TRBJ1-2

CDR3 DNA: TGTGCCAGCAGCGTACTCTACGGGAAAGGATCCTACGAGCAGTACTTC
CDR3 protein: CASSVLYGKGSYEQYF
clone size: NA
V gene: TRBV9
D gene: NA
J gene: TRBJ2-7

CDR3 DNA: TGTGCCAGTAGCCCGAGCGGGAGCTTCTACAATGAGCAGTTCTTC
CDR3 protein: CASSPSGSFYNEQFF
clone size: NA
V gene: TRBV19
D gene: TRBD2
J gene: TRBJ2-1

CDR3 DNA: TGTGCCAGCAGCTTTGGGACAGGGGACTCACCCCTCCACTTT
CDR3 protein: CASSFGTGDSPLHF
clone size: NA
V gene: TRBV5-6
D gene: TRBD1
J gene: TRBJ1-6

CDR3 DNA: TGTGCCAGCAGAACCGGGACTAGCGGTCACAATGAGCAGTTCTTC
CDR3 protein: CASRTGTSGHNEQFF
clone size: NA
V gene: TRBV2
D gene: TRBD2
J gene: TRBJ2-1

CDR3 DNA: TGTGCCAGCAGCTTAGGTCCGGGATCAACCTACGAGCAGTACTTC
CDR3 protein: CASSLGPGSTYEQYF
clone size: NA
V gene: TRBV7-2
D gene: NA
J gene: TRBJ2-7

CDR3 DNA: TGTGCCAGCAGCCCGAAAACAGGGTCCGGGGAGCTGTTTTTT
CDR3 protein: CASSPKTGSGELFF
clone size: NA
V gene: TRBV7-3
D gene: NA
J gene: TRBJ2-2

CDR3 DNA: TGTTCCAGCAGTCCCAGCGGGGGGGGCTACAATGAGCAGTTCTTC
CDR3 protein: CSSSPSGGGYNEQFF
clone size: once
V gene: TRBV7-9
D gene: TRBD2
J gene: TRBJ2-1

CDR3 DNA: TGTGCCAGCAGTTCCCGCGATTTTTGGGACACGGATACGCAGTATTTT
CDR3 protein: CASSSRDFWDTDTQYF
clone size: NA
V gene: TRBV28
D gene: NA
J gene: TRBJ2-3

CDR3 DNA: TGCGCCAGCAGCCAACTATATACAGGGACCTCCTACGAGCAGTACTTC
CDR3 protein: CASSQLYTGTSYEQYF
clone size: NA
V gene: TRBV4-3
D gene: NA
J gene: TRBJ2-7

CDR3 DNA: TGTGCCAGCAGCGGGACAGGGAATGAGCAGTTCTTC
CDR3 protein: CASSGTGNEQFF
clone size: NA
V gene: TRBV7-3
D gene: TRBD1
J gene: TRBJ2-1

CDR3 DNA: TGTGCCAGCAGCCAGGGGGCGGGAGAGTTGGAGACCCAGTACTTC
CDR3 protein: CASSQGAGELETQYF
clone size: NA
V gene: TRBV4-2
D gene: NA
J gene: TRBJ2-5

CDR3 DNA: TGTGCCAGCTCACTCTCAACGGCGGGGTTTTACAATGAGCAGTTCTTC
CDR3 protein: CASSLSTAGFYNEQFF
clone size: NA
V gene: TRBV18
D gene: NA
J gene: TRBJ2-1

CDR3 DNA: TGTGCCAGCAGCTCTGTAAACAGGAACACTGAAGCTTTCTTT
CDR3 protein: CASSSVNRNTEAFF
clone size: NA
V gene: TRBV7-8
D gene: NA
J gene: TRBJ1-1

CDR3 DNA: TGTGCCAGCAGTTACTTCGGGGTCCCTCACACTGAAGCTTTCTTT
CDR3 protein: CASSYFGVPHTEAFF
clone size: NA
V gene: TRBV6-5
D gene: NA
J gene: TRBJ1-1

CDR3 DNA: TGTGCCAGCAGCTTAGGAAGACTAGCGGGAGCGGATGAGCAGTACTTC
CDR3 protein: CASSLGRLAGADEQYF
clone size: NA
V gene: TRBV7-2
D gene: TRBD2
J gene: TRBJ2-7

CDR3 DNA: TGTGCCAGCAGCGGATACAGGGCCGCCGCTTTCTTT
CDR3 protein: CASSGYRAAAFF
clone size: NA
V gene: TRBV5-6
D gene: NA
J gene: TRBJ1-1

CDR3 DNA: TGTGCCAGTACCTCAGAGGCAGGGGGCAATCAGCCCCAGCATTTT
CDR3 protein: CASTSEAGGNQPQHF
clone size: NA
V gene: TRBV19
D gene: NA
J gene: TRBJ1-5

CDR3 DNA: TGTGCCAGCAGTCGCGGGGGCTCCTACGAGCAGTACTTC
CDR3 protein: CASSRGGSYEQYF
clone size: once
V gene: TRBV11-1
D gene: TRBD2
J gene: TRBJ2-7

CDR3 DNA: TGTGCCAGCAGCCAAGATTACAGGGCTGGAAACACCATATATTTT
CDR3 protein: CASSQDYRAGNTIYF
clone size: NA
V gene: TRBV4-2
D gene: NA
J gene: TRBJ1-3

CDR3 DNA: TGTGCCAGCAGCTTTTTGGGGGCGCAGGTTAGAGGGGCGCAGCATTTT
CDR3 protein: CASSFLGAQVRGAQHF
clone size: NA
V gene: TRBV5-6
D gene: NA
J gene: TRBJ1-5

CDR3 DNA: TGTGCATACGCTCCGGGACAGGGGGATGGCTACACCTTC
CDR3 protein: CAYAPGQGDGYTF
clone size: NA
V gene: TRBV28
D gene: TRBD1
J gene: TRBJ1-2

CDR3 DNA: TGTGCCAGCAGTGAAGGACAGTCCCACTATGGCTACACCTTC
CDR3 protein: CASSEGQSHYGYTF
clone size: NA
V gene: TRBV6-1
D gene: NA
J gene: TRBJ1-2

CDR3 DNA: TGTGCCAGCAGTGAGGGCGCAGGACTTAAGAGCAATCAGCCCCAGCATTTT
CDR3 protein: CASSEGAGLKSNQPQHF
clone size: NA
V gene: TRBV2
D gene: NA
J gene: TRBJ1-5

CDR3 DNA: TGTTCCAGCAGCCCCCAGGGACTAGCGGAAGAGACCCAGTACTTC
CDR3 protein: CSSSPQGLAEETQYF
clone size: NA
V gene: TRBV7-9
D gene: TRBD2
J gene: TRBJ2-5

CDR3 DNA: TGTGCCAGCAGTTTAAATCCCCGAGGGTACAATGAGCAGTTCTTC
CDR3 protein: CASSLNPRGYNEQFF
clone size: NA
V gene: TRBV27
D gene: NA
J gene: TRBJ2-1

CDR3 DNA: TGTGCCAGCAGCAACAGGGGGCCGCGCACAGATACGCAGTATTTT
CDR3 protein: CASSNRGPRTDTQYF
clone size: NA
V gene: TRBV5-6
D gene: TRBD1
J gene: TRBJ2-3

CDR3 DNA: TGTGCCAGCAGCTCTAACTTTGGAGACGGCCGGGCGGGGTACGATACGCAGTATTTT
CDR3 protein: CASSSNFGDGRAGYDTQYF
clone size: NA
V gene: TRBV7-9
D gene: NA
J gene: TRBJ2-3

CDR3 DNA: TGTGCCAGCAGCTCCGGGACTAGCGGGATTGAAGAGACCCAGTACTTC
CDR3 protein: CASSSGTSGIEETQYF
clone size: NA
V gene: TRBV5-4
D gene: TRBD2
J gene: TRBJ2-5

CDR3 DNA: TGTGCCAGCAGCGTAGTGGGGGGGGAGCAAGAGACCCAGTACTTC
CDR3 protein: CASSVVGGEQETQYF
clone size: NA
V gene: TRBV9
D gene: TRBD2
J gene: TRBJ2-5

CDR3 DNA: TGTGCCTGGAGTGTACGAGCTAGCGGGGGTGGGCAGTTCTTC
CDR3 protein: CAWSVRASGGGQFF
clone size: NA
V gene: TRBV30
D gene: TRBD2
J gene: TRBJ2-1

CDR3 DNA: TGTGCCAGCAGCTTAGGCGGCGGATACGAGCAGTACTTC
CDR3 protein: CASSLGGGYEQYF
clone size: NA
V gene: TRBV7-6
D gene: NA
J gene: TRBJ2-7

CDR3 DNA: TGTGCCAGCAGTTTTCAACAGACCAATGAGCAGTTCTTC
CDR3 protein: CASSFQQTNEQFF
clone size: once
V gene: TRBV28
D gene: NA
J gene: TRBJ2-1

CDR3 DNA: TGTGCCAGCAGTTTCGGGGGGCCCGGGGAGACCCAGTACTTC
CDR3 protein: CASSFGGPGETQYF
clone size: NA
V gene: TRBV28
D gene: NA
J gene: TRBJ2-5

CDR3 DNA: TGTGCCAGCAGCTCCGACAGGGGTTGGGATGAAAAACTGTTTTTT
CDR3 protein: CASSSDRGWDEKLFF
clone size: NA
V gene: TRBV7-9
D gene: TRBD1
J gene: TRBJ1-4

CDR3 DNA: TGTGCCAGCAGTTTCAGCGGCTTCGAAAAACTGTTTTTT
CDR3 protein: CASSFSGFEKLFF
clone size: NA
V gene: TRBV27
D gene: NA
J gene: TRBJ1-4

CDR3 DNA: TGTGCCAGCAGCCAGAGGGGGGGTCCCACCGGGGAGCTGTTTTTT
CDR3 protein: CASSQRGGPTGELFF
clone size: NA
V gene: TRBV4-2
D gene: NA
J gene: TRBJ2-2

CDR3 DNA: TGCAGCCTAGGACAGGGGGGATTGGCAGATACGCAGTATTTT
CDR3 protein: CSLGQGGLADTQYF
clone size: NA
V gene: TRBV29-1
D gene: TRBD1
J gene: TRBJ2-3

CDR3 DNA: TGCAGCGGGATGCAGGGGGCCTACAATGAGCAGTTCTTC
CDR3 protein: CSGMQGAYNEQFF
clone size: once
V gene: TRBV29-1
D gene: TRBD1
J gene: TRBJ2-1